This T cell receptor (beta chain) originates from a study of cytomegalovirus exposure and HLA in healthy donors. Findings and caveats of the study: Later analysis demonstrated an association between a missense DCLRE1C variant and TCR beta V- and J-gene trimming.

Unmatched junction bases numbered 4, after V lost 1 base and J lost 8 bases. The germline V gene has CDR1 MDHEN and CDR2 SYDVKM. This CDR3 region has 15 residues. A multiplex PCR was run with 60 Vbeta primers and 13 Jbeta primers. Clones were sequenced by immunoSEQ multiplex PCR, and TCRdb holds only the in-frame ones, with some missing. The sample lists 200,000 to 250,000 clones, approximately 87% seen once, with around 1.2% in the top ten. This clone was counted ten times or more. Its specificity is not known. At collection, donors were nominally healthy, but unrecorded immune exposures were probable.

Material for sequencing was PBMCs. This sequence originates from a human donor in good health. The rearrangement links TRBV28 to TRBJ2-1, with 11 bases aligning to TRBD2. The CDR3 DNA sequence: TGTGCCAGCAGTTTATTGGGACTAGCGGTCGATGAGCAGTTCTTC. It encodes CASSLLGLAVDEQFF. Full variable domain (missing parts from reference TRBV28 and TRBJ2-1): DVKVTQSSRYLVKRTGEKVFLECVQDMDHENMFWYRQDPGLGLRLIYFSYDVKMKEKGDIPEGYSVSREKKERFSLILESASTNQTSMYLCASSLLGLAVDEQFFGPGTRLTVL.